One and the same sample provided the 15 T cell receptor beta chains below, sequenced in a study of blood T cell repertoires in COVID-19. Assay used: immunoSEQ multiplex PCR; TCRdb lists only in-frame clones, some missing. The table records hundreds of thousands of clones, roughly 87% of them present only once. Sequences were obtained from peripheral blood. The receptors were gathered from a human donor in a cohort sampled during active COVID-19.

The chain employs TRBV9 and TRBJ1-5, with D possibly matching TRBD1 (5 bases). Germline CDR1 reads SGDLS; CDR2 reads YYNGEE. The CDR3 totals 15 residues. V was trimmed by 3 bases and J by 0 bases, leaving 10 bases between them. The chain's CDR3 is CASSDGHSSNQPQHF. In DNA form, the CDR3 reads TGTGCCAGCAGCGACGGACATTCTAGCAATCAGCCCCAGCATTTT.

The rearrangement joins TRBV30 to TRBJ1-3; 9 positions match TRBD1. CDR1 is GTSNPN, CDR2 SVGIG, per germline (reference sequence). CDR3 length: 16 residues. The trim removed 4 bases at V and 0 bases at J, leaving 7 bases unmatched. For the CDR3, the DNA is TGTGCCTGGACCGGGACAGGGCCTAGCTCTGGAAACACCATATATTTT. It encodes CAWTGTGPSSGNTIYF. The full variable domain, completed using reference TRBV30 and TRBJ1-3, is SQTIHQWPATLVQPVGSPLSLECTVEGTSNPNLYWYRQAAGRGLQLLFYSVGIGQISSEVPQNLSASRPQDRQFILSSKKLLLSDSGFYLCAWTGTGPSSGNTIYFGEGSWLTVV.

This clone was detected once. The chain joins TRBV6-1 to TRBJ1-2; the D gene is possibly TRBD1 (5 bases). Trimming shortened V by 2 bases and J by 6 bases, and 16 bases separated the two germline ends. Germline V gene sequence: CDR1 MNHNS, CDR2 SASEGT. This CDR3 comprises 15 residues. The CDR3 spells CASSESGGEWDGYTF. The CDR3 DNA reads as TGTGCCAGCAGTGAATCGGGGGGGGAATGGGATGGCTACACCTTC.

The chain recombines TRBV4-3 with TRBJ1-2; D is uncertain. The CDR3 spans 16 residues. Trimming removed 0 bases from V and 2 bases from J, with 13 bases in between. Germline V lookup: CDR1 LGHNA, CDR2 YSLEER. CDR3 amino acids: CASSQERRLANYGYTF. The CDR3 DNA sequence: TGCGCCAGCAGCCAAGAAAGGCGGCTGGCGAACTATGGCTACACCTTC.

This rearrangement joins TRBV19 to TRBJ1-6; 7 bases map to TRBD1. Germline V CDR1 and CDR2: LNHDA, SQIVND (reference sequence). The CDR3 loop spans 15 amino acids. After removal of 5 bases from V and 9 bases from J, the junction contained 10 bases not matched to a gene. CDR3 sequence: CASSRPTGETSPLHF. In nucleotides, the CDR3 is TGTGCCAGTAGTCGACCCACAGGGGAGACTTCACCCCTCCACTTT.

This sequence joins TRBV28 and TRBJ1-5, with 8 bases aligning to TRBD1. The CDR3 runs 15 residues. Germline V gene data show CDR1 as MDHEN and CDR2 as SYDVKM. With V trimmed by 4 bases and J by 8 bases, 10 bases remained unmatched. The DNA of the CDR3 is TGTGCCAGCAGTTGGCCACAGGGGGGGACGGAGCCCCAGCATTTT. It yields the protein CASSWPQGGTEPQHF.

The rearrangement uses TRBV6-5 and TRBJ2-7; TRBD2 might be the D (7 bases). The CDR3 consists of 13 residues. Between the trimmed V and J ends, which lost 6 bases and 4 bases, there was a span of 13 bases. Germline CDR1 MNHEY, CDR2 SVGAGI. DNA of the CDR3: TGTGCCAGCAGCATGGGGGGGCGGTACGAGCAGTACTTC. Translating gives CASSMGGRYEQYF.

The gene calls are TRBV15 and TRBJ2-7; possible D gene TRBD1, 5 bases. Germline lookup yields CDR1 LNHNV and CDR2 YYDKDF (reference sequence). This CDR3 comprises 15 residues. V was pared by 0 bases and J by 7 bases, with 16 bases between. Written as DNA, the CDR3 is TGTGCCACCAGCAGAGATGCCCCTGGGGCAATAGAGCAGTACTTC. Amino acid sequence: CATSRDAPGAIEQYF. The full variable domain, completed using reference TRBV15 and TRBJ2-7, is DAMVIQNPRYQVTQFGKPVTLSCSQTLNHNVMYWYQQKSSQAPKLLFHYYDKDFNNEADTPDNFQSRRPNTSFCFLDIRSPGLGDTAMYLCATSRDAPGAIEQYFGPGTRLTVT.

The gene calls are TRBV10-2 and TRBJ2-7; D unresolved. CDR3 length: 15 residues. The germline V gene has CDR1 WSHSY and CDR2 SAAADI. Trimming stripped 4 bases from V and 7 bases from J, with 20 bases between. The CDR3 region is CASSGYPSGIVEQYF. CDR3 nucleotides: TGCGCCAGCAGTGGCTACCCCTCAGGCATTGTGGAGCAGTACTTC.

The chain joins TRBV28 to TRBJ2-7; perhaps TRBD2 as D (5 bases). Germline-derived CDR1 and CDR2 are MDHEN and SYDVKM. The CDR3 has 12 residues. Between the trimmed V and J ends, which lost 8 bases and 2 bases, there was a span of 10 bases. This CDR3 is CASLRGTYEQYF. CDR3 bases: TGTGCCAGCCTCCGAGGGACCTACGAGCAGTACTTC.

The V call is TRBV19, the J call TRBJ1-5; D might be TRBD1 (5 bases). Germline loops: CDR1 LNHDA, CDR2 SQIVND (reference sequence). CDR3 length: 13 amino acids. V was trimmed by 5 bases and J by 7 bases, leaving 12 bases between them. Here the CDR3 reads CASSAGRNQPQHF. The CDR3 coding sequence is TGTGCCAGTAGTGCAGGGCGGAACCAGCCCCAGCATTTT.

The V gene is TRBV15, the J gene TRBJ2-2, with 7 bases that match TRBD1. The CDR3 is 17 amino acids. The ends lost 1 base at V and 4 bases at J; junction bases unmatched: 9. Germline CDR1 LNHNV, CDR2 YYDKDF (reference sequence). CDR3 nucleotides: TGTGCCACCAGCAGAGCTCCTGAGGGGGCGAGCACCGGGGAGCTGTTTTTT. Translating it yields CATSRAPEGASTGELFF.

The chain links TRBV7-2 to TRBJ2-3; perhaps TRBD2 as D (5 bases). The CDR3 has 19 amino acids. Deletions cut 6 bases from V and 2 bases from J, with 27 bases between. Per the germline V gene, CDR1 is SGHTA and CDR2 is FQGNSA. The CDR3 is CASRSFVGVGFRATDTQYF. The CDR3 DNA reads as TGTGCCAGCAGGTCTTTTGTGGGAGTGGGCTTTAGGGCCACAGATACGCAGTATTTT. The full variable domain, its missing parts supplied by reference TRBV7-2 and TRBJ2-3, is GAGVSQSPSNKVTEKGKDVELRCDPISGHTALYWYRQSLGQGLEFLIYFQGNSAPDKSGLPSDRFSAERTGGSVSTLTIQRTQQEDSAVYLCASRSFVGVGFRATDTQYFGPGTRLTVL.

The chain carries TRBV4-3 and TRBJ2-1, with D possibly matching TRBD1 (6 bases). There are 13 residues in the CDR3. V was clipped by 2 bases and J by 9 bases, with 11 bases between them. CDR1 LGHNA and CDR2 YSLEER come from the germline V gene. The CDR3 bases are TGCGCCAGCAGCCAACTACAGGGTGGTGAGCAGTTCTTC. Translating it yields CASSQLQGGEQFF.

The CDR3 DNA follows: TGCAGCGCCGGCGGAAGGGGGCTGTACACTGAAGCTTTCTTT. Protein: CSAGGRGLYTEAFF. This rearrangement joins TRBV29-1 to TRBJ1-1; TRBD1 matches at 7 bases. With 7 bases clipped from V and 3 bases from J, the junction kept 11 bases outside the gene matches. The CDR3 is 14 amino acids. Per germline, CDR1 SQVTM and CDR2 ANQGSEA. Based on the CDR3 plus reference TRBV29-1 and TRBJ1-1, the full variable domain is SAVISQKPSRDICQRGTSLTIQCQVDSQVTMMFWYRQQPGQSLTLIATANQGSEATYESGFVIDKFPISRPNLTFSTLTVSNMSPEDSSIYLCSAGGRGLYTEAFFGQGTRLTVV.